The 5 T cell receptor beta chains reported below all come from one sample, sequenced in a study of shared clonotypes between healthy human individuals (dated by TCRdb to the early 2020s). The method was the immunoSEQ multiplex PCR assay. TCRdb obtained this table from immuneACCESS and retained in-frame rearrangements with V and J assigned. These tables miss some clones; where compared with another copy, unresolved V genes account for less than half of the shortfall, and the remainder is unexplained. The table for this sample lists nearly 750,000 clones; about two thirds of them were counted only once. Under 2% of the sample goes to the ten largest clones. Sequencing input: memory CD4+ T cells sorted from blood. This sample's cell subset or site label indicates: CD45RA-negative fraction. Receptor source: a woman aged 25 to 39 in good health.

This rearrangement joins TRBV11-1 to TRBJ2-5; 8 bases are shared with TRBD1. Germline V gene lookup returns CDR1 SGHAT and CDR2 FQDESV (reference sequence). V was clipped by 3 bases and J by 5 bases; unmatched bases: 5. The CDR3 spans 14 residues. CDR3 nucleotide sequence: TGTGCCAGCAGCTTTCAGGGGGCCGGGGAGACCCAGTACTTC. This sequence encodes CASSFQGAGETQYF.

J is TRBJ1-6 and V is TRBV5-1; maybe TRBD1 (6 bases). Germline CDR1 SGHRS, CDR2 YFSETQ. Trimming left V 2 bases short and J 0 bases short, with 15 bases between. This CDR3 contains 18 residues. CDR3 amino acids: CASSFETGASSYNSPLHF. CDR3 nucleotide sequence: TGCGCCAGCAGCTTTGAGACAGGAGCTAGCTCCTATAATTCACCCCTCCACTTT.

With respect to this clone: A read error may account for a junction end that differs from germline. The chain carries TRBV29-1 and TRBJ1-4, with a tentative D call TRBD1 (5 bases). In germline, CDR1 is SQVTM, CDR2 ANQGSEA. The CDR3 has 12 residues. In DNA, the CDR3 is TGCAGCGTTGGGGGGACTAGTGAAAAACTGTTTTTT. Translating gives CSVGGTSEKLFF.

The V call is TRBV19, the J call TRBJ2-7; D possibly corresponds to TRBD1 (8 bases). V gave up 6 bases and J gave up 1 base, with 16 bases separating them. Germline V gene sequence: CDR1 LNHDA, CDR2 SQIVND (reference sequence). The CDR3 sequence is 15 residues long. The DNA of the CDR3 is TGTGCCAGTAGGGGGGGGACAGGCGGGTCCTACGAGCAGTACTTC. It codes for CASRGGTGGSYEQYF.

This clone occurred once. The rearrangement joins TRBV18 to TRBJ2-5, with 11 bases identical to TRBD2. J was trimmed by 5 bases and V by 4 bases; bases with no gene match: 6. The CDR3 has 15 amino acids. The germline CDR1 and CDR2 sequences are KGHSH and LQKENI. The CDR3 DNA is TGTGCCAGCTCACGACTAGCGGGAAATGAGGAGACCCAGTACTTC. It is translated as CASSRLAGNEETQYF.